A selection of T cell receptor beta chains follows, all from one sample in a study of control samples from healthy donors and cancer patients. Profiling relied on immunoSEQ multiplex PCR, and the TCRdb table lists in-frame clones only, not all of them. Of about 95,000 clones in the sample, about 87% were seen once. The sample taken for sequencing was blood. These TCRs come from a woman aged 65 to 85 in good health. CDR3s include the opening cysteine and the closing phenylalanine or tryptophan. D genes are given only for firm matches. Clone size is not always given. Where it is, it says once, few, many or a class for expanded clones.

d_gene: -
len: 15
abundance: -
j_gene: TRBJ2-1
v_gene: TRBV11-3
CDR3nt: TGTGCCAGCAGCTTCAAAAGTAGCTCCTACAATGAGCAGTTCTTC
CDR3aa: CASSFKSSSYNEQFF

d_gene: -
len: 11
abundance: few
j_gene: TRBJ2-7
v_gene: TRBV3-1/TRBV3-2
CDR3nt: TGTGCCAGCAGCCAGCGCTACGAGCAGTACTTC
CDR3aa: CASSQRYEQYF

d_gene: -
len: 13
abundance: -
j_gene: TRBJ1-1
v_gene: TRBV6-1
CDR3nt: TGTGCCAGCAGTGAATGGTATAACACTGAAGCTTTCTTT
CDR3aa: CASSEWYNTEAFF

d_gene: -
len: 16
abundance: -
j_gene: TRBJ1-5
v_gene: TRBV19
CDR3nt: TGTGCCAGTAGGATGGGGGACACTCCTAGCAATCAGCCCCAGCATTTT
CDR3aa: CASRMGDTPSNQPQHF

d_gene: TRBD1
len: 15
abundance: -
j_gene: TRBJ2-2
v_gene: TRBV29-1
CDR3nt: TGCAGCGCCAGACGACAGGGGGCGAACACCGGGGAGCTGTTTTTT
CDR3aa: CSARRQGANTGELFF

d_gene: -
len: 12
abundance: -
j_gene: TRBJ1-1
v_gene: TRBV29-1
CDR3nt: TGCAACGCCTTGGGGGGGCGGACTGAAGCTTTCTTT
CDR3aa: CNALGGRTEAFF

d_gene: TRBD2
len: 16
abundance: -
j_gene: TRBJ2-6
v_gene: TRBV6-4
CDR3nt: TGTGCCATCGGGGGAGGGGTTCACTCTGGGGCCAACGTCCTGACTTTC
CDR3aa: CAIGGGVHSGANVLTF

d_gene: -
len: 13
abundance: -
j_gene: TRBJ2-5
v_gene: TRBV9
CDR3nt: TGTGCCAGCAGCGTAACAGTACAAGAGACCCAGTACTTC
CDR3aa: CASSVTVQETQYF

d_gene: TRBD2
len: 15
abundance: -
j_gene: TRBJ2-5
v_gene: TRBV11-2
CDR3nt: TGTGCCAGCAGCTTAGTTAGCGGGGGGGGAGAGACCCAGTACTTC
CDR3aa: CASSLVSGGGETQYF

d_gene: -
len: 14
abundance: -
j_gene: TRBJ1-5
v_gene: TRBV12-2
CDR3nt: TGTGCAAGTCGCTCCAAAACTAAAAATCAGCCCCAGCATTTT
CDR3aa: CASRSKTKNQPQHF

d_gene: -
len: 13
abundance: -
j_gene: TRBJ2-2
v_gene: TRBV7-2
CDR3nt: TGTGCCAGCAGCTTAGGCCACACCGGGGAGCTGTTTTTT
CDR3aa: CASSLGHTGELFF

d_gene: TRBD2
len: 16
abundance: -
j_gene: TRBJ2-4
v_gene: TRBV7-2
CDR3nt: TGTGCCAGCAGCTTAGGGGGGGGACTAGCCAAAAACATTCAGTACTTC
CDR3aa: CASSLGGGLAKNIQYF

d_gene: -
len: 13
abundance: -
j_gene: TRBJ2-7
v_gene: TRBV19
CDR3nt: TGTGCCAGTAGTCAGGACAGCTCCTACGAGCAGTACTTC
CDR3aa: CASSQDSSYEQYF

d_gene: -
len: 16
abundance: -
j_gene: TRBJ1-3
v_gene: TRBV19
CDR3nt: TGTGCCAGTAGTATTTCCACCCGAGGATCTGGAAACACCATATATTTT
CDR3aa: CASSISTRGSGNTIYF

d_gene: -
len: 14
abundance: -
j_gene: TRBJ1-5
v_gene: TRBV19
CDR3nt: TGTGCCAGTAGGCGGACGACTAGCAATCAGCCCCAGCATTTT
CDR3aa: CASRRTTSNQPQHF

d_gene: -
len: 14
abundance: -
j_gene: TRBJ2-1
v_gene: TRBV23-1
CDR3nt: TGCGCCAGCAGTCACAACGGGGGGCGAGGTGAGCAGTTCTTC
CDR3aa: CASSHNGGRGEQFF

d_gene: TRBD1
len: 11
abundance: -
j_gene: TRBJ1-2
v_gene: TRBV6-5
CDR3nt: TGTGCCACCGGACAGGACTATGGCTACACCTTC
CDR3aa: CATGQDYGYTF

d_gene: -
len: 15
abundance: -
j_gene: TRBJ1-3
v_gene: TRBV21-1
CDR3nt: TGTGCCAGCAGCAAAGTCAGGGTCTCAGGAAACACCATATATTTT
CDR3aa: CASSKVRVSGNTIYF

d_gene: TRBD1
len: 16
abundance: once
j_gene: TRBJ1-1
v_gene: TRBV6-2/TRBV6-3
CDR3nt: TGTGCCAGCAGCCTCACAGGGGCCCCTAGGAACACTGAAGCTTTCTTT
CDR3aa: CASSLTGAPRNTEAFF

d_gene: -
len: 13
abundance: -
j_gene: TRBJ1-5
v_gene: TRBV30
CDR3nt: TGTGCCTGGAGTGTACATTCGGGGCAGCCCCAGCATTTT
CDR3aa: CAWSVHSGQPQHF

d_gene: -
len: 21
abundance: few
j_gene: TRBJ1-2
v_gene: TRBV3-1/TRBV3-2
CDR3nt: TGTGCCAGCAGCCAAGACTCCACCGACTTTGCCAGGGGACCTGCTAACTATGGCTACACCTTC
CDR3aa: CASSQDSTDFARGPANYGYTF

d_gene: TRBD1
len: 15
abundance: -
j_gene: TRBJ1-5
v_gene: TRBV5-1
CDR3nt: TGCGCCAGCAGCTTAGGGACAGGGAGGGATCAGCCCCAGCATTTT
CDR3aa: CASSLGTGRDQPQHF

d_gene: TRBD2
len: 14
abundance: -
j_gene: TRBJ2-3
v_gene: TRBV28
CDR3nt: TGTGCCAGCAGTAACCGACTAGCGGGACATACGCAGTATTTT
CDR3aa: CASSNRLAGHTQYF

d_gene: -
len: 14
abundance: -
j_gene: TRBJ1-1
v_gene: TRBV10-3
CDR3nt: TGTGCCATCATGGCGGCAGGAGGACCTACTGAAGCTTTCTTT
CDR3aa: CAIMAAGGPTEAFF

d_gene: -
len: 15
abundance: -
j_gene: TRBJ2-1
v_gene: TRBV24-1
CDR3nt: TGTGCCACCAGTGCCTCGCGGGGCAGCTACAATGAGCAGTTCTTC
CDR3aa: CATSASRGSYNEQFF

d_gene: -
len: 17
abundance: -
j_gene: TRBJ1-2
v_gene: TRBV27
CDR3nt: TGTGCCAGCAGTTTTCCCTATAACCCACTTTTTGACTATGGCTACACCTTC
CDR3aa: CASSFPYNPLFDYGYTF

d_gene: -
len: 13
abundance: -
j_gene: TRBJ1-1
v_gene: TRBV29-1
CDR3nt: TGCAGCGTTGAATGGTCCGAAGGCACTGAAGCTTTCTTT
CDR3aa: CSVEWSEGTEAFF

d_gene: -
len: 14
abundance: -
j_gene: TRBJ1-1
v_gene: TRBV5-8
CDR3nt: TGTGCCAGCAGCTTTAGAGGGGGGGGCACTGAAGCTTTCTTT
CDR3aa: CASSFRGGGTEAFF

d_gene: -
len: 15
abundance: -
j_gene: TRBJ1-1
v_gene: TRBV5-1
CDR3nt: TGCGCCAGCACCCTTCAGGGTCTACCCAACACTGAAGCTTTCTTT
CDR3aa: CASTLQGLPNTEAFF

d_gene: TRBD2
len: 15
abundance: few
j_gene: TRBJ2-7
v_gene: TRBV6-2/TRBV6-3
CDR3nt: TGTGCCAGCAGTTACTCGACTAGCGGGGGCTACGAGCAGTACTTC
CDR3aa: CASSYSTSGGYEQYF

d_gene: TRBD2
len: 18
abundance: -
j_gene: TRBJ2-4
v_gene: TRBV4-1
CDR3nt: TGCGCCAGCAGCCAGGCCCTACGGACTAGCGGGAGTCGGAACATTCAGTACTTC
CDR3aa: CASSQALRTSGSRNIQYF

d_gene: -
len: 15
abundance: -
j_gene: TRBJ2-1
v_gene: TRBV6-6
CDR3nt: TGTGCCAGCAGTTACGCGGCTCCGGGGGGCGATGAGCAGTTCTTC
CDR3aa: CASSYAAPGGDEQFF

d_gene: -
len: 14
abundance: -
j_gene: TRBJ2-7
v_gene: TRBV15
CDR3nt: TGTGCCACCAGCAGAGTTACGGGTGCCTACGAGCAGTACTTC
CDR3aa: CATSRVTGAYEQYF

d_gene: TRBD1
len: 14
abundance: -
j_gene: TRBJ1-1
v_gene: TRBV27
CDR3nt: TGTGCCAGCAGTTTAGGCCCAGGGGGGACTGAAGCTTTCTTT
CDR3aa: CASSLGPGGTEAFF

d_gene: TRBD2
len: 13
abundance: -
j_gene: TRBJ2-7
v_gene: TRBV2
CDR3nt: TGTGCCAGCGGGGCGGGGGTGTGGGGCGAGCAGTACTTC
CDR3aa: CASGAGVWGEQYF

d_gene: TRBD1
len: 15
abundance: once
j_gene: TRBJ2-7
v_gene: TRBV5-1
CDR3nt: TGCGCCAGCAGCTTGGGGGGGACAGCCGTATACGAGCAGTACTTC
CDR3aa: CASSLGGTAVYEQYF

d_gene: -
len: 17
abundance: -
j_gene: TRBJ1-1
v_gene: TRBV2
CDR3nt: TGTGCCAGCACGACACCCACTGCCAGGGAAATGAACACTGAAGCTTTCTTT
CDR3aa: CASTTPTAREMNTEAFF

d_gene: -
len: 14
abundance: few
j_gene: TRBJ1-6
v_gene: TRBV5-1
CDR3nt: TGCGCCAGCAACCCGGGACCGGGAGGTTCACCCCTCCACTTT
CDR3aa: CASNPGPGGSPLHF

d_gene: -
len: 11
abundance: -
j_gene: TRBJ1-2
v_gene: TRBV12-3/TRBV12-4
CDR3nt: TGTGCCAGCGGCCCTGACTATGGCTACACCTTC
CDR3aa: CASGPDYGYTF

d_gene: -
len: 12
abundance: -
j_gene: TRBJ1-1
v_gene: TRBV10-3
CDR3nt: TGTGCCACAGGAACATTGAACACTGAAGCTTTCTTT
CDR3aa: CATGTLNTEAFF

d_gene: TRBD1
len: 17
abundance: -
j_gene: TRBJ1-4
v_gene: TRBV11-3
CDR3nt: TGTGCCAGCAGCATCAAGACAGGGTACACTACTAATGAAAAACTGTTTTTT
CDR3aa: CASSIKTGYTTNEKLFF

d_gene: -
len: 12
abundance: -
j_gene: TRBJ2-7
v_gene: TRBV10-2
CDR3nt: TGCGCCAGTAGGGGCCTGATCTACGAGCAGTACTTC
CDR3aa: CASRGLIYEQYF

d_gene: -
len: 13
abundance: -
j_gene: TRBJ1-4
v_gene: TRBV2
CDR3nt: TGTGCCAGTCTTCGGGGCACTAATGAAAAACTGTTTTTT
CDR3aa: CASLRGTNEKLFF

d_gene: -
len: 15
abundance: -
j_gene: TRBJ1-1
v_gene: TRBV2
CDR3nt: TGTGCCAGCAGGGGGCAGTCGACTTTGAACACTGAAGCTTTCTTT
CDR3aa: CASRGQSTLNTEAFF

d_gene: -
len: 15
abundance: -
j_gene: TRBJ1-5
v_gene: TRBV7-2
CDR3nt: TGTGCCAGCAGCTTCTCGGGGGGAGGTGTGCAGCCCCAGCATTTT
CDR3aa: CASSFSGGGVQPQHF

d_gene: -
len: 12
abundance: -
j_gene: TRBJ1-1
v_gene: TRBV29-1
CDR3nt: TGCAGCGTTGAAGATCGATACACTGAAGCTTTCTTT
CDR3aa: CSVEDRYTEAFF

d_gene: TRBD1
len: 13
abundance: -
j_gene: TRBJ1-1
v_gene: TRBV12-3/TRBV12-4
CDR3nt: TGTGCCAGCAGTTTAGACAGGGGGCTGGAAGCTTTCTTT
CDR3aa: CASSLDRGLEAFF

d_gene: TRBD1
len: 13
abundance: -
j_gene: TRBJ1-2
v_gene: TRBV10-3
CDR3nt: TGTGCCGGAGGGACAGGGACTGACTATGGCTACACCTTC
CDR3aa: CAGGTGTDYGYTF

d_gene: -
len: 13
abundance: once
j_gene: TRBJ2-7
v_gene: TRBV7-2
CDR3nt: TGTGCCAGCAGCTTAGACCGCAATTACGAGCAGTACTTC
CDR3aa: CASSLDRNYEQYF

d_gene: -
len: 14
abundance: -
j_gene: TRBJ1-3
v_gene: TRBV20-1
CDR3nt: TGCAGTGCTAGTCAGTCAGTCTCTGGAAACACCATATATTTT
CDR3aa: CSASQSVSGNTIYF

d_gene: TRBD1
len: 15
abundance: once
j_gene: TRBJ2-1
v_gene: TRBV18
CDR3nt: TGTGCCAGCTCACAGAACCAGGGGGACGGGAATGAGCAGTTCTTC
CDR3aa: CASSQNQGDGNEQFF

d_gene: -
len: 12
abundance: -
j_gene: TRBJ1-2
v_gene: TRBV12-3/TRBV12-4
CDR3nt: TGTGCCAGCACCCTACAGGGATACGGCTACACCTTC
CDR3aa: CASTLQGYGYTF

d_gene: -
len: 16
abundance: few
j_gene: TRBJ2-7
v_gene: TRBV28
CDR3nt: TGTGCCAGCAGTTCCCGCCGACTAGGTGCTTCCTACGAGCAGTACTTC
CDR3aa: CASSSRRLGASYEQYF

d_gene: TRBD1
len: 15
abundance: -
j_gene: TRBJ2-1
v_gene: TRBV7-3
CDR3nt: TGTGCCAGCAGCTTGGTGCAGGGGGCCTACAATGAGCAGTTCTTC
CDR3aa: CASSLVQGAYNEQFF

d_gene: -
len: 14
abundance: -
j_gene: TRBJ1-1
v_gene: TRBV6-5
CDR3nt: TGTGCCAGCAACCCCAGAAGATTGAACACTGAAGCTTTCTTT
CDR3aa: CASNPRRLNTEAFF

d_gene: TRBD1
len: 14
abundance: -
j_gene: TRBJ1-1
v_gene: TRBV2
CDR3nt: TGTGCCAGCAACACCGGGACAGGGCGAACTGAAGCTTTCTTT
CDR3aa: CASNTGTGRTEAFF

d_gene: -
len: 13
abundance: few
j_gene: TRBJ1-5
v_gene: TRBV6-2/TRBV6-3
CDR3nt: TGTGCCAGTAGCCCGCAGGCTAATCAGCCCCAGCATTTT
CDR3aa: CASSPQANQPQHF

d_gene: -
len: 13
abundance: -
j_gene: TRBJ2-5
v_gene: TRBV3-1/TRBV3-2
CDR3nt: TGTGCCAGCAGCCCCCCGTCCCGAGAGACCCAGTACTTC
CDR3aa: CASSPPSRETQYF

d_gene: TRBD1
len: 15
abundance: -
j_gene: TRBJ1-6
v_gene: TRBV2
CDR3nt: TGTGCCAGCAGCCTCCGGGACAGTGGAAATTCACCCCTCCACTTT
CDR3aa: CASSLRDSGNSPLHF

d_gene: -
len: 15
abundance: once
j_gene: TRBJ1-3
v_gene: TRBV14
CDR3nt: TGTGCCAGCAGCCAAGGTTTAATCTCTGGAAACACCATATATTTT
CDR3aa: CASSQGLISGNTIYF